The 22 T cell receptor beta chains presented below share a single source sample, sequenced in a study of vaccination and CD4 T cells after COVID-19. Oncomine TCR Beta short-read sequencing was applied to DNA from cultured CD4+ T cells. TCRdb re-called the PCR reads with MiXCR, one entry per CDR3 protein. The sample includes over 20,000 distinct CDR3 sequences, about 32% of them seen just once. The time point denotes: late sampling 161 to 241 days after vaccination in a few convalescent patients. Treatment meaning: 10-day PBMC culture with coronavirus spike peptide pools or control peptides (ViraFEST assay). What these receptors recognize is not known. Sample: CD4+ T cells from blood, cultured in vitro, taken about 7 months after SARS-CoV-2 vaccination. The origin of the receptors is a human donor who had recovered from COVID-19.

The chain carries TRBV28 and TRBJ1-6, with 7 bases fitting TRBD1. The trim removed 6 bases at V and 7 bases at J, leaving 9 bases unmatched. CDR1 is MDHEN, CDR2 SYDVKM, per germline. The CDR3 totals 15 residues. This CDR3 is CASSRQDRRNSPLHF. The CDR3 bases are TGTGCCAGCAGCCGACAGGACAGGAGAAATTCACCCCTCCACTTT.

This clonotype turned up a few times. The chain's CDR3 is CASSDRISTGPQHF. The CDR3 DNA reads as TGTGCCAGCAGTGACCGGATATCCACGGGGCCCCAGCATTTT. The V call is TRBV6-1, the J call TRBJ1-5, with D unresolved. The V gene's germline CDR1 is MNHNS and CDR2 SASEGT. Trimming shortened V by 3 bases and J by 9 bases, and 15 bases separated the two germline ends. CDR3 length equals 14 residues.

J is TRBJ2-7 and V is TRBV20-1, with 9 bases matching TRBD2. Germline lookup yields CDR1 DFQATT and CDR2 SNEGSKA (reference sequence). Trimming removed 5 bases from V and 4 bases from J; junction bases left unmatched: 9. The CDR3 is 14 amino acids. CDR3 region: CSAEVVAGEYEQYF. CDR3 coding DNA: TGCAGTGCTGAGGTCGTAGCGGGAGAGTACGAGCAGTACTTC.

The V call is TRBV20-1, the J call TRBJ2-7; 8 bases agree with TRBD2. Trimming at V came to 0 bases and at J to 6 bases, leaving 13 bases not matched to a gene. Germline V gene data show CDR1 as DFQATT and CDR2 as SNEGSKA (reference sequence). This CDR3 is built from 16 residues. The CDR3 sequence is CSARDFVLGTSCEQYF. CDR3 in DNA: TGCAGTGCTAGAGATTTTGTTCTTGGGACTAGTTGCGAGCAGTACTTC.

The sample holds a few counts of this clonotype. CDR3 in DNA: TGCAGTGCTAGTCCGGGGACGCTTGGGGCCCAGCATTTT. Protein sequence: CSASPGTLGAQHF. The chain couples TRBV20-1 to TRBJ1-5; perhaps TRBD1 as D (5 bases). V was shortened by 3 bases and J by 11 bases, with 17 bases between the two germline ends. The CDR3 length is 13 residues. Germline CDR1 DFQATT, CDR2 SNEGSKA (reference sequence).

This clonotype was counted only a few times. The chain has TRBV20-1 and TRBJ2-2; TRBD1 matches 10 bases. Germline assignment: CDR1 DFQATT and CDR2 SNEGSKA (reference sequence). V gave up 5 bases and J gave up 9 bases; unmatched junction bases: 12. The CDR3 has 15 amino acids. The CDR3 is CSAGSPGQGLRELFF. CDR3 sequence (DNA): TGCAGTGCTGGATCTCCGGGACAGGGGCTACGGGAGCTGTTTTTT.

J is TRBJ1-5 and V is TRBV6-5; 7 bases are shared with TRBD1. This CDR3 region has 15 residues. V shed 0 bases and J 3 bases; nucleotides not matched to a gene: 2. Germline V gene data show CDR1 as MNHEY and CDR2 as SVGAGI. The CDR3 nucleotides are TGTGCCAGCAGTTACTCAGACAGGGACAATCAGCCCCAGCATTTT. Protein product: CASSYSDRDNQPQHF.

The CDR3 sequence is CASSYYSGDGYTF. DNA of the CDR3: TGTGCCAGCAGTTACTACTCAGGGGACGGCTACACCTTC. The V call is TRBV6-5, the J call TRBJ1-2; possibly TRBD1 for D (6 bases). The V and J ends lost 1 base and 8 bases respectively, with 11 bases between them. CDR1 is MNHEY and CDR2 is SVGAGI in the germline V gene. This CDR3 spans 13 amino acids.

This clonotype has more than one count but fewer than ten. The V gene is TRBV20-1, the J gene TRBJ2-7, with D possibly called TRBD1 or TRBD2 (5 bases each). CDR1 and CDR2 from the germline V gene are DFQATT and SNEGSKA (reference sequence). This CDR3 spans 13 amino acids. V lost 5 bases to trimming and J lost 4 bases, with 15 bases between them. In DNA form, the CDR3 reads TGCAGTGCTGATCCGAGGGACGCTTACGAGCAGTACTTC. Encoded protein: CSADPRDAYEQYF.

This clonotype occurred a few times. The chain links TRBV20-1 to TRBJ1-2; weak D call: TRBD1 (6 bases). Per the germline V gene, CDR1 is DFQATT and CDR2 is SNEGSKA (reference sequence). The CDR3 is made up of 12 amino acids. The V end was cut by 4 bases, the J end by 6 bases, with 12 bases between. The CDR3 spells CSAKRTGNGYTF. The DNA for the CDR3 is TGCAGTGCTAAGCGCACAGGGAATGGCTACACCTTC.

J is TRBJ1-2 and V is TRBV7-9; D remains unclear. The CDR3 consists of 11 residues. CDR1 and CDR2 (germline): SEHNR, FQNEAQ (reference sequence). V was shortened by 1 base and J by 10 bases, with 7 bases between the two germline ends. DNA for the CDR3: TGTGCCAGCAGCTTAGGTCAGGACTACACCTTC. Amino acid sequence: CASSLGQDYTF.

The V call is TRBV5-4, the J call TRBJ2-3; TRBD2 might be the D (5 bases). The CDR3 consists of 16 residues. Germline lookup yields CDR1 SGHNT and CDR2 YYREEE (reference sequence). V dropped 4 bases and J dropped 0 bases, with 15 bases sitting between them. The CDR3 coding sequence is TGTGCCAGCAGCCCGGGAAGTGGGAGAAGCACAGATACGCAGTATTTT. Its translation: CASSPGSGRSTDTQYF.

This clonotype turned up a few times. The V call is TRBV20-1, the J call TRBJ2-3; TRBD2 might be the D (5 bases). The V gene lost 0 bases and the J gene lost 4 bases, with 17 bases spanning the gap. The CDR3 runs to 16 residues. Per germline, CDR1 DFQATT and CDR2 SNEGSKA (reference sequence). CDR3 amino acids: CSARDPRWLAADTQYF. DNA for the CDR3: TGCAGTGCTAGAGACCCCCGGTGGCTAGCTGCAGATACGCAGTATTTT.

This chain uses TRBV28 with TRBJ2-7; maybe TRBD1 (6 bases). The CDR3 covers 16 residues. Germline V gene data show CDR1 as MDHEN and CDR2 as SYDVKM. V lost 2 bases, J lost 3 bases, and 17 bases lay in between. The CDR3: CASSLGGVGAHYEQYF. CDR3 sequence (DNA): TGTGCCAGCAGTTTAGGGGGCGTGGGGGCCCACTACGAGCAGTACTTC.

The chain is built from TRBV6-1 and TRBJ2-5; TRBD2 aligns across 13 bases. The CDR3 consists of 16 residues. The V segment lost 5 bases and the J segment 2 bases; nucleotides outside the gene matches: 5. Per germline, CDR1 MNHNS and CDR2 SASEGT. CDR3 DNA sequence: TGTGCCAGCAGTCGACTACTAGCGGGAGGGCAAGAGACCCAGTACTTC. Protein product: CASSRLLAGGQETQYF.

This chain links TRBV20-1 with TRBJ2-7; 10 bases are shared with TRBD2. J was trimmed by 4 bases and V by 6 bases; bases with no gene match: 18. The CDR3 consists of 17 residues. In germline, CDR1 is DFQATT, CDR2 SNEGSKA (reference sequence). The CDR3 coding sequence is TGCAGTGCCTTACCGGCCGTAGCGGGAGGCCTGATTTACGAGCAGTACTTC. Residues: CSALPAVAGGLIYEQYF.

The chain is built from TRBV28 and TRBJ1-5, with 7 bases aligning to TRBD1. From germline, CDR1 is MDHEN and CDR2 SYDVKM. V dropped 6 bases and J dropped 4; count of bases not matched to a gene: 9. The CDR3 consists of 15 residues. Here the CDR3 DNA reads TGTGCCAGCAGGCGCCGAGACAGGGTTAATCAGCCCCAGCATTTT. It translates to CASRRRDRVNQPQHF. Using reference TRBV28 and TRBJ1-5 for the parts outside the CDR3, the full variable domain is DVKVTQSSRYLVKRTGEKVFLECVQDMDHENMFWYRQDPGLGLRLIYFSYDVKMKEKGDIPEGYSVSREKKERFSLILESASTNQTSMYLCASRRRDRVNQPQHFGDGTRLSIL.

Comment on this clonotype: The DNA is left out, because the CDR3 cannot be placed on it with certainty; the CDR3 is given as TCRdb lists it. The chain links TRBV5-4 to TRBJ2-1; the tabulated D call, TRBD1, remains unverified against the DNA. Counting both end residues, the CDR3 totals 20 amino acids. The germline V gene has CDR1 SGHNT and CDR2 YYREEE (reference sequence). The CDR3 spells CDSSFYICSTTGPDGYEQFF.

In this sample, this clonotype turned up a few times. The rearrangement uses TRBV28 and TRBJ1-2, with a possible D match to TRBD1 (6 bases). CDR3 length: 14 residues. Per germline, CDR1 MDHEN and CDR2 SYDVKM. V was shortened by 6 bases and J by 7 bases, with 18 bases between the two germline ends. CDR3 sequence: CASSLKGGPGGYTF. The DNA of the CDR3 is TGTGCCAGCAGCTTGAAGGGGGGGCCGGGTGGCTACACCTTC.

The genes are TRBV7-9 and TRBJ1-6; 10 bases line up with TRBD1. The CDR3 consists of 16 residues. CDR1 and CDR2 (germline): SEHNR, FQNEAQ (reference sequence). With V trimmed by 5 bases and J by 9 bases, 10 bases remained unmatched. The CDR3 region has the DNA TGTGCCAGCAGCCCACTCGGGACAGGGGAGGGTTCACCCCTCCACTTT. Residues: CASSPLGTGEGSPLHF.

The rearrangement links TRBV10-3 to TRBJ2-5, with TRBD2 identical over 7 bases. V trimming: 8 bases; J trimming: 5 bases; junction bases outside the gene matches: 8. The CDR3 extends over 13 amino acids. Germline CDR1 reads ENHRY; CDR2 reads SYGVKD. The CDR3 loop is CAIRGGWGETQYF. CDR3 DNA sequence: TGTGCCATCCGCGGGGGTTGGGGGGAGACCCAGTACTTC.

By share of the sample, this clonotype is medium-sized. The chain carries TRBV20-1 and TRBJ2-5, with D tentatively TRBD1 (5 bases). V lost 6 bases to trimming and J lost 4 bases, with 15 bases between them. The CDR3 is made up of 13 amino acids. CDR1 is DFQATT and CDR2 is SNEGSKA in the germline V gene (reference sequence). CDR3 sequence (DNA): TGCAGTGCCCCTCGGCAGGGTGGAGAGACCCAGTACTTC. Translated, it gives CSAPRQGGETQYF.